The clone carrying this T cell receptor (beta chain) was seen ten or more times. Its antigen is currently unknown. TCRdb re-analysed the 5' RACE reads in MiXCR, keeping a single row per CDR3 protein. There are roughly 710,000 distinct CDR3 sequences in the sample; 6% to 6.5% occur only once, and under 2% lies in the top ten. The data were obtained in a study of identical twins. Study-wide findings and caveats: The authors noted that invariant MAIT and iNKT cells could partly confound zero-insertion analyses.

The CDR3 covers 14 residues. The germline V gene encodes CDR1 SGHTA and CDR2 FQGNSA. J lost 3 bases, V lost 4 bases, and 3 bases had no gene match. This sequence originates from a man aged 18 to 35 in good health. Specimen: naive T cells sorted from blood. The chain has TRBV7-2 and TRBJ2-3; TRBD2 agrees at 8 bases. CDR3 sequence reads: CASSSGGVTDTQYF. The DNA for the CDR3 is TGTGCCAGCAGCTCGGGAGGGGTGACAGATACGCAGTATTTT. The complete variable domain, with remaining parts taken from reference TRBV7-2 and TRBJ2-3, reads GAGVSQSPSNKVTEKGKDVELRCDPISGHTALYWYRQSLGQGLEFLIYFQGNSAPDKSGLPSDRFSAERTGGSVSTLTIQRTQQEDSAVYLCASSSGGVTDTQYFGPGTRLTVL.